Sequencing of this T cell receptor beta chain was carried out in a study of OX40 agonist ivuxolimab in advanced cancers. On the study more broadly: Patients were treated with ivuxolimab, an agonistic anti-OX40 (CD134) antibody. Findings and caveats of the study: CD8+ T cells were the subset that, on average, had more expanded clones than CD4+.

The assay was immunoSEQ multiplex PCR, and TCRdb's table has in-frame clones only and misses some. In the table there are about 64,000 clones, roughly 90% of which are singletons. CDR3 length equals 21 residues. Losses at the gene ends were 3 bases for V and 5 bases for J; bases not matched to a gene: 25. Per the germline V gene, CDR1 is SGHRS and CDR2 is YFSETQ. Autoimmune disease history or systemic immunosuppression led to patients being barred. With regard to this clone: Its antigen is still unknown.

The gene calls are TRBV5-1 and TRBJ2-1, with 8 bases fitting TRBD1. This TCR came from an adult with an advanced solid tumor such as melanoma, head and neck, liver or kidney cancer. The sample consisted of CD4+ or CD8+ T cells sorted from blood, taken in a trial of the OX40 agonist ivuxolimab. The CDR3, as DNA: TGCGCCAGCAGCTCGAGGGACAGGACGTCCCTCACCCTACCTTCAAACAATGAGCAGTTCTTC. Translation gives CASSSRDRTSLTLPSNNEQFF. The whole variable domain, filled in from reference TRBV5-1 and TRBJ2-1, reads KAGVTQTPRYLIKTRGQQVTLSCSPISGHRSVSWYQQTPGQGLQFLFEYFSETQRNKGNFPGRFSGRQFSNSRSEMNVSTLELGDSALYLCASSSRDRTSLTLPSNNEQFFGPGTRLTVL.